The text below deals with one T cell receptor beta chain. This clone's antigen is unknown. Nothing much larger sits one base from this clone, and base qualities are not available. The sample belongs to a study of T cell changes during pregnancy in multiple sclerosis (dated by TCRdb to about 2019). Study-level background: In women with multiple sclerosis, the researchers looked at how the T cell repertoire shifted as pregnancy progressed.

Library method: the immunoSEQ multiplex PCR assay. As stored in TCRdb, this immuneACCESS dataset retains in-frame rearrangements with V and J assigned. A fraction of the clones does not appear; measured against another copy, unresolved V genes explain less than half of the discrepancy, and the remainder lacks a known reason. This sample lists about 79,000 clones; around 93% were detected once. The ten largest clones capture 0.65% to 0.95% of the sample. The CDR3 runs 14 residues from the cysteine to the phenylalanine. CDR3 DNA only is kept here, 42 bases in frame from base 1. Relative to germline, V is 3 bases shorter and J is 4 bases shorter, with 12 bases between their ends. The germline V gene (reference sequence) provides CDR1 LNHNV and CDR2 YYDKDF.

The material sequenced was peripheral blood, taken in the second trimester of pregnancy. The chain couples TRBV15 to TRBJ1-2; no D segment can be confidently identified. The sequence came from a female donor in good health, enrolled as a control in a pregnancy study. The DNA reads TGTGCCACCAGCAGCGACATATCGGCCTATGGCTACACCTTC. Its protein is CATSSDISAYGYTF.